A single sample gave rise to the 32 T cell receptor beta chains below, sequenced in a study of cytomegalovirus exposure and HLA in healthy donors. A multiplex PCR was run with 60 Vbeta primers and 13 Jbeta primers. The assay was immunoSEQ multiplex PCR, and TCRdb's table has in-frame clones only and misses some. The sample includes 95,000 to 150,000 clones. Sequencing used PBMCs. The receptors were sampled from a man aged 40-49 years in good health and CMV-seronegative.

The gene calls are TRBV10-3 and TRBJ2-5, with 10 nucleotides matching TRBD2. V trimming: 10 bases; J trimming: 4 bases; junction bases outside the gene matches: 3. CDR1 is ENHRY and CDR2 is SYGVKD in the germline V gene. The CDR3 sequence is 12 residues long. The CDR3 bases are TGTGCCACAACTAGCGGGACAGAGACCCAGTACTTC. This gives the protein CATTSGTETQYF.

The chain combines TRBV30 with TRBJ2-7; a possible D gene is TRBD1 (5 bases). Per germline, CDR1 GTSNPN and CDR2 SVGIG (reference sequence). V was cut by 1 base and J by 7 bases, with 8 bases left in between. CDR3 length: 11 amino acids. This chain's CDR3 is CAWSAREEQYF. In DNA, the CDR3 is TGTGCCTGGAGTGCCAGGGAAGAGCAGTACTTC.

The chain links TRBV23-1 to TRBJ1-2, with 9 positions matching TRBD1. TRBV23-1 is marked as an open reading frame, function uncertain. The CDR3 contains 13 residues. V dropped 6 bases and J dropped 4; count of bases not matched to a gene: 3. The CDR3 is CASRPDRGYGYTF. The CDR3 nucleotides are TGCGCCAGCAGACCGGACAGGGGCTATGGCTACACCTTC.

V gene TRBV6-6 combines with J gene TRBJ1-5; 9 bases fit TRBD1. The CDR3 extends over 14 amino acids. After removal of 7 bases from V and 7 bases from J, the junction contained 8 bases not matched to a gene. Looked up from germline, CDR1 is MNHNY and CDR2 is SVGAGI (reference sequence). CDR3 sequence: CASTTRTGEQPQHF. CDR3 nucleotides: TGTGCCAGCACCACCCGGACAGGGGAACAGCCCCAGCATTTT.

V is TRBV30 and J is TRBJ2-3, with D maybe TRBD2 (5 bases). Germline lookup yields CDR1 GTSNPN and CDR2 SVGIG (reference sequence). This CDR3 has 13 amino acids. V lost 1 base and J 2 bases, leaving 7 bases between the germline ends. The chain's CDR3 is CAWSGGATDTQYF. As DNA, the CDR3 is TGTGCCTGGAGTGGGGGAGCCACAGATACGCAGTATTTT.

The J gene is TRBJ2-5, the V gene TRBV7-9, with D uncertain. The germline CDR1 and CDR2 sequences are SEHNR and FQNEAQ (reference sequence). The CDR3 sequence is 15 residues long. The V end lost 1 base, the J end lost 1 base, and 10 bases lay between the germline ends. The CDR3 loop is CASSLDGPPQETQYF. CDR3 DNA: TGTGCCAGCAGCTTAGATGGGCCCCCCCAAGAGACCCAGTACTTC.

The gene calls are TRBV2 and TRBJ1-2; 8 bases align to TRBD1. The CDR3 totals 14 residues. J was trimmed by 0 bases and V by 3 bases; bases with no gene match: 0. The germline gives CDR1 SNHLY, CDR2 FYNNEI. This CDR3 reads CASSETGANYGYTF. The DNA of the CDR3 is TGTGCCAGCAGTGAGACAGGGGCTAACTATGGCTACACCTTC.

The chain joins TRBV21-1 to TRBJ2-7; the DNA was not used to check the table's D call, TRBD1. TRBV21-1 constitutes a pseudogene. This CDR3 has 14 residues. This CDR3 is CASSLGGSSYEQYF. In DNA, the CDR3 is TGTGCCAGCAGCCTAGGGGGAAGCTCCTACGAGCAGTACTTC.

This rearrangement joins TRBV5-4 to TRBJ1-6; tentatively, D is TRBD1 (5 bases). This CDR3 spans 12 amino acids. The germline V gene encodes CDR1 SGHNT and CDR2 YYREEE (reference sequence). V dropped 5 bases and J dropped 10 bases, with 10 bases sitting between them. The CDR3 region is CASSSTVSPLHF. In DNA form, the CDR3 reads TGTGCCAGCAGTTCGACAGTCTCACCCCTCCACTTT.

The chain recombines TRBV2 with TRBJ1-5, with TRBD1 identical over 10 bases. Looked up from germline, CDR1 is SNHLY and CDR2 is FYNNEI. The ends lost 6 bases at V and 3 bases at J; junction bases unmatched: 5. The CDR3 totals 15 residues. The CDR3 nucleotides are TGTGCCAGCAGCGGGGGGACAGGGGTCAATCAGCCCCAGCATTTT. Amino acid sequence: CASSGGTGVNQPQHF. The whole variable domain, remainder taken from reference TRBV2 and TRBJ1-5, is EPEVTQTPSHQVTQMGQEVILRCVPISNHLYFYWYRQILGQKVEFLVSFYNNEISEKSEIFDDQFSVERPDGSNFTLKIRSTKLEDSAMYFCASSGGTGVNQPQHFGDGTRLSIL.

The gene calls are TRBV15 and TRBJ2-7; a weak D match, TRBD1 (6 bases). V lost 4 bases to trimming and J lost 4 bases, with 14 bases between them. Germline loops: CDR1 LNHNV, CDR2 YYDKDF (reference sequence). The CDR3 extends over 14 amino acids. CDR3 sequence (DNA): TGTGCCACCAGCATAGGACAGATGAAGTACGAGCAGTACTTC. Translation gives CATSIGQMKYEQYF. Using reference TRBV15 and TRBJ2-7 for the parts outside the CDR3, the full variable domain is DAMVIQNPRYQVTQFGKPVTLSCSQTLNHNVMYWYQQKSSQAPKLLFHYYDKDFNNEADTPDNFQSRRPNTSFCFLDIRSPGLGDTAMYLCATSIGQMKYEQYFGPGTRLTVT.

V and J are TRBV2 and TRBJ2-2; a weak D match, TRBD2 (5 bases). The CDR3 length is 14 residues. Germline CDR1 and CDR2: SNHLY and FYNNEI. V lost 6 bases and J 0 bases, leaving 8 bases between the germline ends. The CDR3 DNA sequence: TGTGCCAGCAGGGCGGGTCCGAACACCGGGGAGCTGTTTTTT. Its translation is CASRAGPNTGELFF.

This chain connects TRBV30 to TRBJ2-7; D is ambiguous. CDR1 is GTSNPN and CDR2 is SVGIG in the germline V gene (reference sequence). V was shortened by 2 bases and J by 1 base, with 9 bases between the two germline ends. This CDR3 spans 13 amino acids. CDR3 amino acids: CAWSLTPSYEQYF. Here the CDR3 DNA reads TGTGCCTGGAGTTTGACACCATCCTACGAGCAGTACTTC.

The chain has TRBV28 and TRBJ2-3; the D is unclear. The germline V and J ends were trimmed by 4 bases and 2 bases, with 16 bases remaining between them. Germline assignment: CDR1 MDHEN and CDR2 SYDVKM. This CDR3 is built from 16 residues. CDR3 DNA: TGTGCCAGCAGTTCGCCAGGCCTAACTTTCACAGATACGCAGTATTTT. Protein sequence: CASSSPGLTFTDTQYF.

The chain joins TRBV10-3 to TRBJ2-1; 7 bases line up with TRBD1. The CDR3 is made up of 15 amino acids. The ends lost 2 bases at V and 1 base at J; junction bases unmatched: 2. Germline-derived CDR1 and CDR2 are ENHRY and SYGVKD. This CDR3 is CAISEETGSYNEQFF. Here the CDR3 DNA reads TGTGCCATCAGTGAGGAGACAGGGTCCTACAATGAGCAGTTCTTC.

The gene calls are TRBV5-1 and TRBJ1-2, with D perhaps TRBD1 (6 bases). The CDR3 is 13 residues long. CDR1 is SGHRS and CDR2 is YFSETQ in the germline V gene. Between the trimmed V and J ends, which lost 0 bases and 7 bases, there was a span of 10 bases. In DNA form, the CDR3 reads TGCGCCAGCAGCTTGGACAGGGTGGGTGGCTACACCTTC. Its translation: CASSLDRVGGYTF.

J is TRBJ1-4 and V is TRBV6-5, with TRBD1 as a possible D gene (5 bases). This CDR3 is built from 14 residues. The germline V and J ends were trimmed by 6 bases and 8 bases, with 16 bases remaining between them. CDR1 MNHEY and CDR2 SVGAGI come from the germline V gene. The CDR3 sequence is CASRAGQRGEKLFF. The CDR3 DNA reads TGTGCCAGCAGAGCTGGACAAAGGGGAGAAAAACTGTTTTTT.

The chain has TRBV27 and TRBJ2-7; 7 bases fit TRBD2. CDR3 length equals 16 residues. V dropped 4 bases and J dropped 1; count of bases not matched to a gene: 10. Germline lookup yields CDR1 MNHEY and CDR2 SMNVEV (reference sequence). The CDR3 sequence: CASSSASGMLSYEQYF. The CDR3 bases are TGTGCCAGCAGTTCGGCTAGCGGTATGCTATCCTACGAGCAGTACTTC.

The chain carries TRBV4-3 and TRBJ2-1, with unresolved D. Germline V lookup: CDR1 LGHNA, CDR2 YSLEER. V lost 1 base, J lost 3 bases, and 7 bases lay in between. This CDR3 contains 14 residues. The CDR3 loop is CASSQVGVYNEQFF. The CDR3 nucleotides read TGCGCCAGCAGCCAAGTGGGCGTCTACAATGAGCAGTTCTTC.

The chain links TRBV2 to TRBJ1-6; a possible D gene is TRBD1 (5 bases). V dropped 8 bases and J dropped 2 bases, with 22 bases sitting between them. The CDR3 contains 18 residues. Per germline, CDR1 SNHLY and CDR2 FYNNEI. The CDR3, as DNA: TGTGCCAGCGGGGGGGTGGGGACCCCGCAGCCCTATAATTCACCCCTCCACTTT. It translates to CASGGVGTPQPYNSPLHF.

The chain recombines TRBV27 with TRBJ2-2; the D gene is possibly TRBD2 (6 bases). The CDR3 spans 16 residues. The V end was cut by 6 bases, the J end by 1 base, with 15 bases between. The V gene's germline CDR1 is MNHEY and CDR2 SMNVEV (reference sequence). In DNA, the CDR3 is TGTGCCAGCAGAGACGCGGGACTTCGGAACACCGGGGAGCTGTTTTTT. This translates into CASRDAGLRNTGELFF.

The chain's CDR3 is CASSFRLEGDGRREQFF. CDR3 bases: TGTGCCAGCAGCTTCCGTCTCGAGGGAGATGGAAGGCGTGAGCAGTTCTTC. The rearrangement links TRBV11-3 to TRBJ2-1; D might be TRBD2 (5 bases). Trimming took 3 bases from V and 9 from J, leaving 24 bases between them. Germline V gives CDR1 SGHNT, CDR2 YENEEA. The length of the CDR3 is 17 residues.

The chain combines TRBV5-1 with TRBJ1-4; a possible D gene is TRBD1 (6 bases). V gave up 0 bases and J gave up 2 bases, with 11 bases separating them. The CDR3 sequence is 16 residues long. Germline CDR1 is SGHRS and CDR2 is YFSETQ. CDR3 loop: CASSLESGGTNEKLFF. In DNA, the CDR3 is TGCGCCAGCAGCTTGGAATCGGGGGGCACTAATGAAAAACTGTTTTTT.

CDR3 nucleotide sequence: TGTGCCAGCAGCCAGCGGGAGAACGGAAACACCATATATTTT. It is translated as CASSQRENGNTIYF. The genes are TRBV11-2 and TRBJ1-3; D remains ambiguous. The germline V gene encodes CDR1 SGHAT and CDR2 FQNNGV. There are 14 residues in the CDR3. With 5 bases removed from V and 4 bases from J, the gap between germline ends came to 12 bases.

The CDR3 DNA sequence: TGTGCCAGCAGTCCAAACCCGGGGGGGATCTACGAGCAGTACTTC. This codes for CASSPNPGGIYEQYF. This sequence joins TRBV6-4 and TRBJ2-7; 8 bases map to TRBD2. CDR3 length equals 15 residues. V lost 5 bases to trimming and J lost 3 bases; unmatched junction nucleotides: 9. CDR1 and CDR2 (germline): MRHNA, SNTAGT.

This sequence joins TRBV6-6 and TRBJ2-7; 13 bases are shared with TRBD2. Per germline, CDR1 MNHNY and CDR2 SVGAGI (reference sequence). With V trimmed by 0 bases and J by 2 bases, 1 base remained unmatched. There are 16 residues in the CDR3. DNA for the CDR3: TGTGCCAGCAGTTACTCGGGACTAGCGGGAACCTACGAGCAGTACTTC. The encoded protein is CASSYSGLAGTYEQYF.

The V gene is TRBV10-3, the J gene TRBJ1-5; TRBD1 agrees at 8 bases. V lost 0 bases and J lost 6; bases outside the gene matches: 7. This CDR3 comprises 16 residues. CDR1 and CDR2 from the germline V gene are ENHRY and SYGVKD. The CDR3 nucleotides read TGTGCCATCAGTGAGTCCCCAGGACAGGGCGGTCAGCCCCAGCATTTT. Translated: CAISESPGQGGQPQHF.

CDR3 residues: CASSSRTSGTGELFF. CDR3 DNA sequence: TGTGCCAGCAGCAGTAGGACTAGCGGCACCGGGGAGCTGTTTTTT. This chain joins TRBV7-2 and TRBJ2-2, with TRBD2 matching over 10 bases. Per germline, CDR1 SGHTA and CDR2 FQGNSA. V dropped 5 bases and J dropped 4; count of bases not matched to a gene: 4. The CDR3 loop spans 15 amino acids.

To note about this clone: An end of the junction differs from the germline gene, which may be a read error. The same CDR3 is also encoded by other DNA sequences in this sample. V is TRBV10-2 and J is TRBJ1-5, with 8 bases lining up with TRBD1. The CDR3 has 15 amino acids. Germline CDR1 is WSHSY and CDR2 is SAAADI. The CDR3 DNA sequence: TGTGCCAGCAGTGAGTCAGGCAGGGGGCGGCAGCCCCAGCATTTT. Translated, it gives CASSESGRGRQPQHF.

The chain combines TRBV30 with TRBJ1-1, with D maybe TRBD1 (5 bases). This CDR3 is built from 14 residues. Deletions cut 0 bases from V and 4 bases from J, with 12 bases between. Germline lookup yields CDR1 GTSNPN and CDR2 SVGIG (reference sequence). In DNA form, the CDR3 reads TGTGCCTGGAGTGTGAAGGGGTCAGGCACTGAAGCTTTCTTT. It yields the protein CAWSVKGSGTEAFF.

The genes are TRBV5-1 and TRBJ2-3; 7 bases map to TRBD2. CDR3 size: 17 residues. CDR1 is SGHRS and CDR2 is YFSETQ in the germline V gene. With 1 base clipped from V and 3 bases from J, the junction kept 11 bases outside the gene matches. The CDR3: CASSLIPSGTNTDTQYF. The CDR3 region has the DNA TGCGCCAGCAGCTTGATCCCTAGCGGAACGAATACAGATACGCAGTATTTT.

The gene calls are TRBV19 and TRBJ2-3; D unclear. This CDR3 has 13 amino acids. Trimming removed 3 bases at V and 2 bases at J, with 6 bases between. CDR1 and CDR2 (germline): LNHDA, SQIVND (reference sequence). CDR3 amino acids: CASSILYTDTQYF. The CDR3 region has the DNA TGTGCCAGTAGTATTTTGTACACAGATACGCAGTATTTT.